The entry below describes one T cell receptor (beta chain). The clone's antigen remains unknown. There are no base qualities to consult, and no much larger clone falls within one base. The record originates from a study of T cell responses to AZD1222 COVID-19 vaccine (dated by TCRdb to 2020 to 2022). About the study as a whole: AZD1222 recipients given second doses at about 4 weeks or at about 12 weeks were pooled, since spike-specific TCR depth and breadth were not found to differ between the two schedules. TCR sequencing was performed for over 230 trial participants, of whom roughly 200 were given two doses of AZD1222 and about 25 were given two doses of MenACWY control vaccine. Trial participants were enrolled into age subgroups of 18-55, 56-69 and 70-plus years, which contained roughly 140, 27 and 60 TCR-sequenced participants, respectively.

V is reduced by 6 bases and J by 7 bases, leaving a spacing of 9 bases between them. CDR1 SEHNR and CDR2 FQNEAQ are derived from the germline V gene (reference sequence). There are 12 amino acids in the CDR3, from cysteine to phenylalanine inclusive. Only CDR3 DNA remains: 36 bases, in frame from the first base. Overall study outcomes, separate from this receptor: Epitopes outside the regions mutated in the B.1.351 and B.1.1.7 variants were reportedly recognized by nearly half of the unique spike-specific TCRs. The 56-69-year group was small, and its depth increase did not reach significance, likely because of low power. A significant rise in spike-specific TCR breadth and depth was observed after two AZD1222 doses relative to day 0 and relative to MenACWY recipients. CD4 TCRs associated with the vaccine covered the entire spike protein, and the dominant responses were in regions 160-218 and 743-854. No day 14 peak-response samples were available, so repertoires were characterized only after the peak T cell response. Only five or six AZD1222 recipients were SARS-CoV-2 seropositive at baseline, limiting conclusions about previously exposed vaccinees. Participants were mostly white British and included more females than males, and it was suggested by the authors that clonal diversity may have been underestimated.

The CDR3 regions of human TCRbeta chains were subjected to immunosequencing. As for the authors' bioinformatics: Repertoire TCRs were checked for matches against a reference library of SARS-CoV-2-specific TCRs that had been generated using the MIRA antigen-specificity platform. Breadth meant the fraction of unique TCRs that were SARS-CoV-2-associated, whereas depth meant the fraction of total T cells that were SARS-CoV-2-associated. Each spike-specific TCR was assigned to its reactive spike region and to a CD4 or CD8 class using the MIRA data. Log10-transformed breadth and depth values were compared by one-way ANOVA with Sidak's multiple comparisons tests. The table comes from immuneACCESS by way of TCRdb, which keeps in-frame sequences with V and J called. Part of the clones is missing from these tables; in studies checked, under half for an unresolved V gene and the rest for unknown reasons. Clone size and V and J calls were adopted from that table, with D and trimming inferred from the DNA. The sample table shows around 92,000 clones, and 90% to 95% are seen once. In total, the top ten clones hold more than 6.5% of the sample.

In the paper's terms, the time point label means: baseline before first vaccination. Samples from vaccinated people were obtained from the UK trials COV001 and COV002, which included a single-blind randomized controlled phase 2/3 trial of AZD1222 (ChAdOx1 nCoV-19) in healthy adults. For TCRbeta chain sequencing, PBMC samples from trial participants were taken at day 0 and at day 28 after the second dose. The V gene is TRBV7-9 and the J gene is TRBJ2-2, with no D gene named confidently. The source of this sequence is an adult in good health. Here the sequenced sample was peripheral blood, taken on day 0 of AZD1222 vaccination. The CDR3 reads CASSSRFGELFF. The bases are TGTGCCAGCAGTTCTAGGTTCGGGGAGCTGTTTTTT. With the rest looked up from the reference TRBV7-9 and TRBJ2-2 genes rather than sequenced, the full variable domain is DTGVSQNPRHKITKRGQNVTFRCDPISEHNRLYWYRQTLGQGPEFLTYFQNEAQLEKSRLLSDRFSAERPKGSFSTLEIQRTEQGDSAMYLCASSSRFGELFFGEGSRLTVL.